The source of this T cell receptor (beta chain) is a study of identical twins. The table lists this clonotype with a few counts. MiXCR was run by TCRdb on the 5' RACE reads, yielding one entry per CDR3 protein. The sample holds 500,000 to 600,000 distinct CDR3 sequences, approximately 22% seen once. The CDR3 consists of 11 residues. V was cut by 2 bases and J by 4 bases, with 4 bases left in between. Germline V lookup: CDR1 DFQATT, CDR2 SNEGSKA (reference sequence). A further study also used this sample, focusing on T cells expressing NK-cell markers.

The chain couples TRBV20-1 to TRBJ2-3; D gene uncertain. The receptor's source is a woman aged 18-29 years in good health. The specimen sequenced was CD4+ T cells sorted from blood. CDR3 in DNA: TGCAGTGCTAGAAGGGCAGATACGCAGTATTTT. Protein product: CSARRADTQYF.